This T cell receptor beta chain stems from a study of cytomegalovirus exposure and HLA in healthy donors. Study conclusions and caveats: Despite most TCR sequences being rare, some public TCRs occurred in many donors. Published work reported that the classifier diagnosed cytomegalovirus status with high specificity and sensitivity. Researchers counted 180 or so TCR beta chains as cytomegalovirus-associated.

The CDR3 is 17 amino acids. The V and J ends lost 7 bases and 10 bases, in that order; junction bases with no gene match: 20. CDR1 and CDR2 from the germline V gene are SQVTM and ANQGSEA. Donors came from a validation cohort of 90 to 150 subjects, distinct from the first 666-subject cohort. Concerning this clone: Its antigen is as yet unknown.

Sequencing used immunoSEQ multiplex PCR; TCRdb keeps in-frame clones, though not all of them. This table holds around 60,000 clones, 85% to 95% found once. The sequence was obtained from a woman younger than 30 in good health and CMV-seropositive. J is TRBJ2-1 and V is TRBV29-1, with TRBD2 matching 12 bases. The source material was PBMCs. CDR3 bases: TGCAGCGCAAATAGACTAGCGGGGGCGATACCAGAAGGGGAGCAGTTCTTC. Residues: CSANRLAGAIPEGEQFF.